This is a list of T cell receptor beta chains from one sample in a study of cytomegalovirus exposure and HLA in healthy donors. The assay was immunoSEQ multiplex PCR, and TCRdb's table has in-frame clones only and misses some. Of about 140,000 clones in the sample, around 77% were seen once. Sequenced input: PBMCs. The receptors were sampled from a young man in good health. The CDR3 runs from the conserved cysteine through the conserved F or W. D genes are given only for firm matches. Some rows mark clone size as missing; the rest say once, few, many or name a class of expanded clone.

abundance	v_gene	d_gene	j_gene	CDR3aa	CDR3nt
NA	TRBV30	NA	TRBJ1-4	CAWSPGSRGEKLFF	TGTGCCTGGAGTCCGGGCTCCCGCGGGGAAAAACTGTTTTTT
NA	TRBV18	NA	TRBJ2-1	CASSLTESYNEQFF	TGTGCCAGCTCCTTGACAGAGTCCTACAATGAGCAGTTCTTC
NA	TRBV10-3	NA	TRBJ1-4	CAIRSQINEKLFF	TGTGCCATCAGGTCTCAGATTAATGAAAAACTGTTTTTT
NA	TRBV7-6	TRBD2	TRBJ2-3	CASSAGGTSENTQYF	TGTGCCAGCAGCGCGGGCGGGACTAGCGAAAATACGCAGTATTTT
NA	TRBV2	NA	TRBJ2-2	CASSARTGENTGELFF	TGTGCCAGCAGTGCGAGAACGGGAGAGAACACCGGGGAGCTGTTTTTT
NA	TRBV11-2	NA	TRBJ1-4	CASSLFRETNEKLFF	TGTGCCAGCAGCCTCTTCCGGGAGACTAATGAAAAACTGTTTTTT
NA	TRBV7-2	TRBD2	TRBJ2-1	CASSYVGGRAYEQFF	TGTGCCAGCAGCTATGTGGGCGGGAGGGCCTACGAGCAGTTCTTC
NA	TRBV5-1	NA	TRBJ1-6	CASSRENGTLRSYNSPLHF	TGCGCCAGCAGCAGGGAGAACGGAACACTCCGGTCCTATAATTCACCCCTCCACTTT
NA	TRBV7-3	TRBD2	TRBJ2-7	CASSATSGYEQYF	TGTGCCAGCAGCGCCACTAGCGGGTACGAGCAGTACTTC
NA	TRBV19	NA	TRBJ2-7	CASSMTTGYEQYF	TGTGCCAGTAGTATGACTACGGGCTACGAGCAGTACTTC
NA	TRBV15	TRBD2	TRBJ2-5	CATSRASGLAEQETQYF	TGTGCCACCAGCAGAGCCTCGGGACTAGCGGAGCAAGAGACCCAGTACTTC
NA	TRBV29-1	TRBD2	TRBJ2-1	CSVEKVSGRGANYNEQFF	TGCAGCGTTGAAAAGGTCAGCGGGAGGGGGGCCAACTACAATGAGCAGTTCTTC
NA	TRBV30	NA	TRBJ2-1	CAWSERAVMPFF	TGTGCCTGGAGCGAGAGAGCGGTCATGCCGTTCTTC
NA	TRBV4-1	TRBD2	TRBJ2-1	CASSQDGIQRELNEQFF	TGCGCCAGCAGCCAAGACGGGATCCAGCGGGAACTCAATGAGCAGTTCTTC
once	TRBV18	NA	TRBJ2-7	CASSPDRQSSYEQYF	TGTGCCAGCTCACCAGATCGCCAGTCCAGCTACGAGCAGTACTTC
NA	TRBV6-6	TRBD2	TRBJ2-1	CASSSGTSGWNEQFF	TGTGCCAGCAGTTCCGGGACTAGCGGGTGGAATGAGCAGTTCTTC
NA	TRBV5-6	NA	TRBJ2-3	CASSKGLGTDTQYF	TGTGCCAGCAGCAAGGGGCTGGGCACAGATACGCAGTATTTT
few	TRBV27	NA	TRBJ1-2	CASSLAQGYGYTF	TGTGCCAGCAGTTTAGCACAGGGCTATGGCTACACCTTC
NA	TRBV6-5	NA	TRBJ1-2	CASSPSDRNYGYTF	TGTGCCAGCAGCCCTAGCGACCGAAACTATGGCTACACCTTC
NA	TRBV9	NA	TRBJ2-7	CASSVGSGNEQYF	TGTGCCAGCAGCGTAGGGAGTGGTAACGAGCAGTACTTC
NA	TRBV19	NA	TRBJ1-1	CASSTPSAGSNTEAFF	TGTGCCAGTAGTACCCCCTCCGCAGGATCGAACACTGAAGCTTTCTTT
NA	TRBV6-4	NA	TRBJ2-7	CASSDHTGPITKYEQYF	TGTGCCAGCAGTGACCACACAGGGCCAATTACTAAGTACGAGCAGTACTTC
NA	TRBV7-9	TRBD1	TRBJ1-2	CASSTTGGYGYTF	TGTGCCAGCAGCACCACAGGGGGCTATGGCTACACCTTC
NA	TRBV7-9	NA	TRBJ2-3	CASSFPGTDTQYF	TGTGCCAGCAGCTTCCCGGGTACAGATACGCAGTATTTT
few	TRBV7-9	NA	TRBJ1-4	CASSFRANSKEKLFF	TGTGCCAGCAGCTTCAGAGCGAATTCGAAAGAAAAACTGTTTTTT
NA	TRBV6-5	NA	TRBJ2-7	CASSYSWGRNVEQYF	TGTGCCAGCAGTTACTCATGGGGGCGGAACGTCGAGCAGTACTTC
NA	TRBV18	NA	TRBJ2-3	CASSPRESGATDTQYF	TGTGCCAGCTCACCTCGGGAATCCGGAGCCACAGATACGCAGTATTTT
NA	TRBV6-1	TRBD1	TRBJ2-1	CASSIIVGQGVEQFF	TGTGCCAGCAGTATCATAGTGGGACAGGGGGTTGAGCAGTTCTTC
NA	TRBV27	TRBD1	TRBJ1-1	CASSPRGAGPTEAFF	TGTGCCAGCAGCCCCAGGGGGGCGGGCCCCACTGAAGCTTTCTTT
NA	TRBV2	TRBD2	TRBJ2-2	CASKRESGTGELFF	TGTGCCAGCAAGCGGGAGTCCGGTACCGGGGAGCTGTTTTTT
NA	TRBV13	NA	TRBJ1-5	CASSLGQGWNQPQHF	TGTGCCAGCAGCTTAGGTCAGGGTTGGAATCAGCCCCAGCATTTT
few	TRBV14	TRBD1	TRBJ1-2	CASSPGGRPSTYYGYTF	TGTGCCAGCAGTCCAGGGGGTAGGCCTAGTACATACTATGGCTACACCTTC
NA	TRBV7-2	TRBD1	TRBJ1-4	CASSGRGVLNEKLFF	TGTGCCAGCAGCGGCAGGGGGGTACTAAATGAAAAACTGTTTTTT
NA	TRBV28	TRBD2	TRBJ2-7	CASSTTTSGPYEQYF	TGTGCCAGCAGCACTACTACTAGCGGTCCCTACGAGCAGTACTTC
NA	TRBV30	TRBD1	TRBJ2-7	CAWSPGQGREQYF	TGTGCCTGGAGTCCGGGACAGGGTAGGGAGCAGTACTTC
NA	TRBV4-1	NA	TRBJ2-7	CASSQAGDSPYEQYF	TGCGCCAGCAGCCAAGCGGGTGATAGCCCCTACGAGCAGTACTTC